The clone carrying this T cell receptor (gamma chain) was seen a single time. Its target is unknown. These data come from a study of Vδ1+ human thymocytes. RNA was extracted from the cells and then reverse transcribed. Pooled V-gene forward primers with one constant-region reverse primer generated the CDR3 amplicons by multiplex PCR. TCRdb reanalysed the multiplex PCR reads with CATT. Among tens of thousands of gamma-chain clones listed, 20% were seen once. After alphabeta T cell depletion, CD3+ Vdelta1+ Vdelta2- thymocytes were sorted. Whole-study findings and limits: In the thymus, TRG and TRD repertoires looked highly polyclonal with Gaussian CDR3 lengths. Thymic delta-chain repertoires held roughly 20% Vdelta2 sequences and few Vdelta3, despite high sort purity.

In germline, CDR1 is EGSTGY, CDR2 YDSYTSSV. The trim removed 1 base at V and 4 bases at J, leaving 10 bases unmatched. This CDR3 comprises 15 residues. The material sequenced was Vdelta1+ gamma-delta thymocytes from the thymus. Subset reported: FACS-sorted CD3+ TCRalphabeta- TCRVdelta1+ TCRVdelta2- thymocytes. The rearrangement links TRGV4 to TRGJ1 or TRGJ2. The sequence was obtained from a girl in the first two years of life who had congenital heart surgery. The CDR3 nucleotides read TGTGCCACCTGGGATGGTTACCACCTCTATTATAAGAAACTCTTT. It is translated as CATWDGYHLYYKKLF.